The clone carrying this TCR beta chain was observed a single time. Its antigen is unidentified. These data originate in a study of cytomegalovirus exposure and HLA in healthy donors. Study as a whole: Around 78 million unique TCRs, all from HLA-typed donors, were included in an early release of the data. Study-wide points: Trimming of TCR beta V- and J-genes showed a link, identified in a later analysis, to a missense DCLRE1C variant.

Both 60 Vbeta primers and 13 Jbeta primers went into the PCR. The table came from immunoSEQ multiplex PCR; TCRdb's copy has only in-frame clones and leaves some out. The sample has over 90,000 clones; around 79% are singletons. The germline CDR1 and CDR2 sequences are PRHDT and FYEKMQ (reference sequence). Trimming stripped 2 bases from V and 4 bases from J, with 15 bases between. The CDR3 consists of 16 residues. The chain has TRBV13 and TRBJ2-1; weak D call: TRBD2 (5 bases). Sequenced: PBMCs. The TCR comes from a man between 45 and 60 years old in good health and CMV-seropositive. CDR3 sequence (DNA): TGTGCCAGCAGCTTAAAAGCGGAGAGGCCTTACAATGAGCAGTTCTTC. It encodes CASSLKAERPYNEQFF.